This T cell receptor (beta chain) was observed in a study of response to subunit inactivated influenza vaccine. Overall study results and limits: A suggestion made by the authors is that each seasonal influenza vaccination recruits few new T cells.

TCRdb ran MiXCR on the RT-PCR reads and lists one entry per CDR3 protein. Here the sample spans hundreds of thousands of distinct CDR3 sequences, roughly 10% being singletons. The CDR3 is 12 amino acids. The germline V and J ends were trimmed by 4 bases and 4 bases, with 9 bases remaining between them. Germline loops: CDR1 SQVTM, CDR2 ANQGSEA. This clonotype was counted only a few times. What it recognizes is unknown. The sample was PBMCs from blood, taken on the day of vaccination. The gene calls are TRBV29-1 and TRBJ2-3; D is unclear. The TCR comes from a man aged 45-65 years who received an inactivated influenza vaccine. CDR3 sequence (DNA): TGCAGCGTTGGGGAACGCCCAGATACGCAGTATTTT. Amino acids: CSVGERPDTQYF.